This T cell receptor beta chain was retrieved from a study of T cells after yellow fever vaccination. TCRdb fed the 5' RACE reads into MiXCR, producing one record per CDR3 protein. The repertoire includes about 500,000 distinct CDR3 sequences, roughly a sixth of them detected once, and approximately 15% sits in the top ten. CDR1 and CDR2 from the germline V gene are LGHDT and YNNKEL (reference sequence). V trimming: 4 bases; J trimming: 6 bases; junction bases outside the gene matches: 14. The CDR3 contains 19 residues. The clonotype comes from a man in his late teens or twenties who received the YFV17D yellow fever vaccine. The source material was PBMCs, sampled 5 to 6 days after the first yellow fever vaccination. The chain combines TRBV3-1 with TRBJ2-1, with 14 bases fitting TRBD2. CDR3 DNA: TGTGCCAGCAGCCGAAGGACTAGCGGGGGGCGGGGTATCGGCAATGAGCAGTTCTTC. Translated: CASSRRTSGGRGIGNEQFF.